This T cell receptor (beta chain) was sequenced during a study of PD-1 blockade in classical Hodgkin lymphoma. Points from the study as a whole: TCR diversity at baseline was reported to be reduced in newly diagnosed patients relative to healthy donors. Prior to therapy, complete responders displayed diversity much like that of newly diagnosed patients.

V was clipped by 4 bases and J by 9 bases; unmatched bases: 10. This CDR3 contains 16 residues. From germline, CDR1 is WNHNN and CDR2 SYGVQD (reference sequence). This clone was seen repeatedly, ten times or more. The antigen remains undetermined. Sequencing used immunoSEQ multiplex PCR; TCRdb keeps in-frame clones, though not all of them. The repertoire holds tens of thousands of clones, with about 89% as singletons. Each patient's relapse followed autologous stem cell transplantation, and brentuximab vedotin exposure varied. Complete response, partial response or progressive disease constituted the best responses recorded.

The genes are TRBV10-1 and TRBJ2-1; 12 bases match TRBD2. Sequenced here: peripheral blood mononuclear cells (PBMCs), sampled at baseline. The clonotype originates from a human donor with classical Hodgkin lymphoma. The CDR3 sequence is CASSGKGLAGSGEQFF. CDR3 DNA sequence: TGCGCCAGCAGTGGAAAAGGACTAGCGGGATCGGGTGAGCAGTTCTTC.